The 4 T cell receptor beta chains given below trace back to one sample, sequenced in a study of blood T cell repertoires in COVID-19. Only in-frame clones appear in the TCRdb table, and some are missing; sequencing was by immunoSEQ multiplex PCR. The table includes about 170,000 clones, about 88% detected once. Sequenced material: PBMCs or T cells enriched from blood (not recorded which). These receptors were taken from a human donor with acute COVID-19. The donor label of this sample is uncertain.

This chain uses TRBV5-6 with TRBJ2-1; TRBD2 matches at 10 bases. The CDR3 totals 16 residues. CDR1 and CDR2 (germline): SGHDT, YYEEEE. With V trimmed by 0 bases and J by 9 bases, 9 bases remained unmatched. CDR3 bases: TGTGCCAGCAGCTTGGGTGGTAGCGGGGGGTATCGTGAGCAGTTCTTC. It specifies CASSLGGSGGYREQFF.

CDR3 sequence reads: CATSRDGTGSYEQYF. For the CDR3, the DNA is TGTGCCACCAGCAGAGATGGGACAGGTTCCTACGAGCAGTACTTC. This rearrangement joins TRBV15 to TRBJ2-7; 8 bases align to TRBD1. Germline trimming cut 0 bases from V and 1 base from J; bases unmatched to any gene: 2. CDR1 and CDR2 from the germline V gene are LNHNV and YYDKDF (reference sequence). The length of the CDR3 is 15 residues. The full variable domain, rest sourced from reference TRBV15 and TRBJ2-7, is DAMVIQNPRYQVTQFGKPVTLSCSQTLNHNVMYWYQQKSSQAPKLLFHYYDKDFNNEADTPDNFQSRRPNTSFCFLDIRSPGLGDTAMYLCATSRDGTGSYEQYFGPGTRLTVT.

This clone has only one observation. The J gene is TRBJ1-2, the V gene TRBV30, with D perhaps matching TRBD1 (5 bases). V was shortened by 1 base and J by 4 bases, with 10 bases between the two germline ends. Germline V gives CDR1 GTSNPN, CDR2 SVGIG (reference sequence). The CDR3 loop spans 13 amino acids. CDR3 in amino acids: CAWSAGRAYGYTF. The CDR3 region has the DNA TGTGCCTGGAGTGCAGGGAGGGCCTATGGCTACACCTTC.

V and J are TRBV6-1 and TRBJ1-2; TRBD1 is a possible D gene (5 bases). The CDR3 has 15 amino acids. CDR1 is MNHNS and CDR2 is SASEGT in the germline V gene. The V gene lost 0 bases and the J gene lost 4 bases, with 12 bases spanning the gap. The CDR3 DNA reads TGTGCCAGCAGTGAAGCGCCAGGGCTTATCTATGGCTACACCTTC. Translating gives CASSEAPGLIYGYTF.